The 13 T cell receptor beta chains in this list originate from one sample, sequenced in a study of response to subunit inactivated influenza vaccine. In TCRdb, the RT-PCR reads were re-called with MiXCR into one record per CDR3 protein. The data contain some 640,000 distinct CDR3 sequences, about 15% of them seen just once; the ten biggest clones take up around 7.3%. The specimen was PBMCs from blood, collected 14 to 15 days before vaccination. The receptors derive from a man aged 50-59 years who received an inactivated influenza vaccine.

V usage is TRBV20-1 and J usage is TRBJ1-6; 10 bases are a match to TRBD1. The V and J ends lost 3 bases and 7 bases, in that order; junction bases with no gene match: 6. This CDR3 is built from 15 residues. Germline CDR1 reads DFQATT; CDR2 reads SNEGSKA (reference sequence). The CDR3: CSASLGQGVNSPLHF. In DNA form, the CDR3 reads TGCAGTGCTAGCCTCGGACAGGGGGTAAATTCACCCCTCCACTTT.

In its sample, this clonotype was seen many times. This sequence joins TRBV7-8 and TRBJ2-1; 10 positions match TRBD2. The germline V gene encodes CDR1 SGHVS and CDR2 FQNEAQ. J was trimmed by 8 bases and V by 0 bases; bases with no gene match: 7. The CDR3 sequence is 16 residues long. The CDR3 here is CASSLAGLAGAHEQFF. In DNA form, the CDR3 reads TGTGCCAGCAGCTTAGCAGGTCTAGCGGGGGCCCATGAGCAGTTCTTC.

The V call is TRBV10-3, the J call TRBJ1-1, with 10 bases that match TRBD1. The CDR3 is 14 amino acids. The V gene's germline CDR1 is ENHRY and CDR2 SYGVKD. V trimming: 6 bases; J trimming: 5 bases; junction bases outside the gene matches: 6. The CDR3 reads CAIRGQGVKTEAFF. The CDR3 nucleotides read TGTGCCATCAGAGGACAGGGGGTAAAGACTGAAGCTTTCTTT.

This clonotype has a handful of counts. The chain links TRBV25-1 to TRBJ1-6; unclear D gene. V dropped 6 bases and J dropped 4 bases, with 13 bases sitting between them. Germline CDR1 reads MGHDK; CDR2 reads SYGVNS. The CDR3 runs 15 residues. Written as DNA, the CDR3 is TGTGCCAGCAGCCCTGCGGCCCTATATAATTCACCCCTCCACTTT. Protein product: CASSPAALYNSPLHF. The whole variable domain, remainder taken from reference TRBV25-1 and TRBJ1-6, is EADIYQTPRYLVIGTGKKITLECSQTMGHDKMYWYQQDPGMELHLIHYSYGVNSTEKGDLSSESTVSRIRTEHFPLTLESARPSHTSQYLCASSPAALYNSPLHFGNGTRLTVT.

This clonotype was seen a handful of times. The chain is built from TRBV29-1 and TRBJ1-1, with 9 bases fitting TRBD1. This CDR3 contains 13 residues. J was trimmed by 6 bases and V by 3 bases; bases with no gene match: 5. Germline CDR1 SQVTM, CDR2 ANQGSEA. The CDR3 bases are TGCAGCGTTGAGGGACAGGGACTTCCTGAAGCTTTCTTT. Its translation: CSVEGQGLPEAFF.

This clonotype was observed a handful of times. The chain employs TRBV5-1 and TRBJ2-1; 12 nucleotides align to TRBD1. V lost 7 bases to trimming and J lost 8 bases; unmatched junction nucleotides: 7. The CDR3 sequence is 14 residues long. Germline V CDR1 and CDR2: SGHRS, YFSETQ. CDR3 in DNA: TGCGCCAGCTGGTTGGGACAGGGGGCCTATGAGCAGTTCTTC. This translates into CASWLGQGAYEQFF.

This clonotype has just a few counts. The gene calls are TRBV6-2 or TRBV6-3 and TRBJ2-1; 10 bases map to TRBD2. Trimming at V came to 9 bases and at J to 3 bases, leaving 2 bases not matched to a gene. CDR3 length: 13 residues. Germline V gives CDR1 MNHEY, CDR2 SVGEGT. This CDR3 reads CASRTSGYNEQFF. CDR3 in DNA: TGTGCCAGTCGGACTAGCGGCTACAATGAGCAGTTCTTC.

This chain connects TRBV20-1 to TRBJ1-2, with TRBD1 matching over 7 bases. V was clipped by 6 bases and J by 4 bases; unmatched bases: 8. The CDR3 is 13 residues long. Per the germline V gene, CDR1 is DFQATT and CDR2 is SNEGSKA (reference sequence). CDR3 in amino acids: CSAPTGSGYGYTF. CDR3 coding DNA: TGCAGTGCGCCGACAGGGTCTGGCTATGGCTACACCTTC.

This clonotype was recorded many times. The chain employs TRBV12-3 or TRBV12-4 and TRBJ1-6; 10 bases map to TRBD1. With V trimmed by 6 bases and J by 10 bases, 9 bases remained unmatched. CDR3 length equals 15 residues. DNA for the CDR3: TGTGCCAGCAGCCTAATGACAGGGGGCGGATCACCCCTCCACTTT. Translated: CASSLMTGGGSPLHF.

The chain joins TRBV5-1 to TRBJ2-5, with D perhaps assigned TRBD1 or TRBD2 (5 bases each). Trimming took 4 bases from V and 7 from J, leaving 17 bases between them. CDR1 is SGHRS and CDR2 is YFSETQ in the germline V gene. The CDR3 has 14 amino acids. The CDR3 DNA reads as TGCGCCAGCAGCACTGGGGGTCAGTTCGGGACCCAGTACTTC. Translating gives CASSTGGQFGTQYF.

CDR3 sequence (DNA): TGCAGTGCCGGGGGACGAACTAGCACAGATACGCAGTATTTT. This encodes CSAGGRTSTDTQYF. The chain has TRBV20-1 and TRBJ2-3; perhaps TRBD2 as D (6 bases). This CDR3 is built from 14 residues. Trimming left V 6 bases short and J 0 bases short, with 13 bases between. The germline V gene encodes CDR1 DFQATT and CDR2 SNEGSKA (reference sequence).

This clonotype was seen a handful of times. J is TRBJ1-5 and V is TRBV28; no reliable D call. CDR3 size: 14 residues. CDR1 is MDHEN and CDR2 is SYDVKM in the germline V gene. Trimming left V 3 bases short and J 6 bases short, with 12 bases between. CDR3 residues: CASSFVSSGQPQHF. In DNA, the CDR3 is TGTGCCAGCAGTTTCGTTAGCTCCGGTCAGCCCCAGCATTTT.

This clonotype showed up just a few times. The V call is TRBV9, the J call TRBJ2-2, with 7 bases aligning to TRBD1. Trimming cost V 3 bases and J 1 base; bases outside gene matches: 6. CDR1 and CDR2 from the germline V gene are SGDLS and YYNGEE. The length of the CDR3 is 16 residues. The CDR3, as DNA: TGTGCCAGCAGCGCCAGGGGGATACGGAACACCGGGGAGCTGTTTTTT. This gives the protein CASSARGIRNTGELFF.